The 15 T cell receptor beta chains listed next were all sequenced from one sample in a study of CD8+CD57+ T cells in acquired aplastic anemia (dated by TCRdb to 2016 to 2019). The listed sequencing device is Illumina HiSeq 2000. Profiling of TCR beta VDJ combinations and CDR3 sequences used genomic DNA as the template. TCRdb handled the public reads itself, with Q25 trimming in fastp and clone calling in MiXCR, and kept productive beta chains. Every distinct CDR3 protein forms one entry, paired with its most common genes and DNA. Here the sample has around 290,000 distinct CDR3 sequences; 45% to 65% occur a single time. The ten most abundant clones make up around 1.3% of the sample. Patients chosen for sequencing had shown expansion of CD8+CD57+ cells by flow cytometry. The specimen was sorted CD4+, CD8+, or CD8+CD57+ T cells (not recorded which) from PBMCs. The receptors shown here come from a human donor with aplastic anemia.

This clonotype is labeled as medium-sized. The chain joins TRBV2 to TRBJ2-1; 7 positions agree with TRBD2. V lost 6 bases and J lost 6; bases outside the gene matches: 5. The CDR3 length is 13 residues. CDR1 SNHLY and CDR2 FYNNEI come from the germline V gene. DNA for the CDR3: TGTGCCAGCAGCAGGGACTACTCCAATGAGCAGTTCTTC. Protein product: CASSRDYSNEQFF.

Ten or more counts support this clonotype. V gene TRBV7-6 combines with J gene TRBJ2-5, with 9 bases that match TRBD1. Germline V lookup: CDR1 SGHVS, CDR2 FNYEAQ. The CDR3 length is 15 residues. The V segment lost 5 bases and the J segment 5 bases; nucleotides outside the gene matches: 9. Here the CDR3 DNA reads TGTGCCAGCAGCCTATTACAGGGGGCAGGGGAGACCCAGTACTTC. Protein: CASSLLQGAGETQYF.

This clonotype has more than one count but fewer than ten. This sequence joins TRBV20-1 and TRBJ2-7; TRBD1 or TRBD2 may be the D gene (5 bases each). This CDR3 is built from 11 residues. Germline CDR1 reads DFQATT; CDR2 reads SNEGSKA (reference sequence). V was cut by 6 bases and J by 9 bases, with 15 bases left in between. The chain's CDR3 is CSARAMGVQYF. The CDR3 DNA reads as TGCAGTGCCAGGGCGATGGGGGTGCAGTACTTC.

The CDR3 region has the DNA TGCGCCAGCAGTGGTCAGACAGCCTATGGCTACACCTTC. It translates to CASSGQTAYGYTF. The gene calls are TRBV10-2 and TRBJ1-2; D might be TRBD1 (5 bases). The CDR3 contains 13 residues. In germline, CDR1 is WSHSY, CDR2 SAAADI. V was trimmed by 4 bases and J by 4 bases, leaving 10 bases between them.

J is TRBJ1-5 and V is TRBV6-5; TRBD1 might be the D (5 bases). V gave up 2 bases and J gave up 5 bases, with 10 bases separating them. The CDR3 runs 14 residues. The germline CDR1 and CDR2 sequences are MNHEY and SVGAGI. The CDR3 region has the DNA TGTGCCAGCAGTTACGGGGGGAGAGATCAGCCCCAGCATTTT. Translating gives CASSYGGRDQPQHF.

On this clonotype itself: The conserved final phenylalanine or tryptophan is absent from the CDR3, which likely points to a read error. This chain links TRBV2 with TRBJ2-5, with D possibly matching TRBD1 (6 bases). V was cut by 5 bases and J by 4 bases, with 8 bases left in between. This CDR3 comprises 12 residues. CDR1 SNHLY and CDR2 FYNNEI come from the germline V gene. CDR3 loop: CASSKGGETQYS. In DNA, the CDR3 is TGTGCCAGCAGTAAAGGGGGAGAGACCCAGTACTCC.

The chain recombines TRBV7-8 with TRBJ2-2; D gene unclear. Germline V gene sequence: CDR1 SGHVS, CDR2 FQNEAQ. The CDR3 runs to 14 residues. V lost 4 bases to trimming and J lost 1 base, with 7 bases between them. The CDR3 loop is CASSSTVNTGELFF. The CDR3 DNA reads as TGTGCCAGCAGCTCAACAGTGAACACCGGGGAGCTGTTTTTT.

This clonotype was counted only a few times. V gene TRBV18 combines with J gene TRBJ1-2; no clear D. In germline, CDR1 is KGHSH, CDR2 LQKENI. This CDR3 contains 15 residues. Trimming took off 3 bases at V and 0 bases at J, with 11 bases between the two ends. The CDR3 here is CASSPSSDTNYGYTF. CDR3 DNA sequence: TGTGCCAGCTCACCGTCGTCCGATACTAACTATGGCTACACCTTC.

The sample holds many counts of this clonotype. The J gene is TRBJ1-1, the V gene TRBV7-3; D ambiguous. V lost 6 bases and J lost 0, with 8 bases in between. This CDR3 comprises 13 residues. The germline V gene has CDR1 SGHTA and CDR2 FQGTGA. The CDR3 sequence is CASSSRVNTEAFF. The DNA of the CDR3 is TGTGCCAGCAGTTCTAGGGTGAACACTGAAGCTTTCTTT.

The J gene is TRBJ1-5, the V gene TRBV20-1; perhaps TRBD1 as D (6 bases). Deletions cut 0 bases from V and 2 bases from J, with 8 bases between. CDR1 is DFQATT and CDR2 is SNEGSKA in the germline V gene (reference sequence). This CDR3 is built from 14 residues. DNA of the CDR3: TGCAGTGCTAGAGAACGGACAGGCAATCAGCCCCAGCATTTT. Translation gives CSARERTGNQPQHF.

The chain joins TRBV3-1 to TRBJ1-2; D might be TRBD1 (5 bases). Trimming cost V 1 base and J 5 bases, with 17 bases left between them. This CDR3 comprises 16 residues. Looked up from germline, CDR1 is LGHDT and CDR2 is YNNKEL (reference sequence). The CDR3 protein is CASSQGWGRAQYGYTF. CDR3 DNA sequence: TGTGCCAGCAGCCAAGGGTGGGGCCGGGCGCAGTATGGCTACACCTTC.

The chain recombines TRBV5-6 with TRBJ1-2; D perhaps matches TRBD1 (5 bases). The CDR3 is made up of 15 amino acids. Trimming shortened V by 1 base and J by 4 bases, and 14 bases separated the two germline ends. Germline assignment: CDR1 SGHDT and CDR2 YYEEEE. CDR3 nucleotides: TGTGCCAGCAGCTTGTACGGGGGTCCTATCTATGGCTACACCTTC. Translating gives CASSLYGGPIYGYTF.

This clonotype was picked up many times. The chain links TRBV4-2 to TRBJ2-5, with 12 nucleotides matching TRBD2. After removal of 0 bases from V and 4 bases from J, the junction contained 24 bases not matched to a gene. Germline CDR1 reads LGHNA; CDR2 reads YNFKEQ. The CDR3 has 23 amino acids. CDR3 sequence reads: CASSQDWLAGGPSSIGDRETQYF. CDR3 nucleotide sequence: TGTGCCAGCAGCCAAGATTGGCTAGCGGGAGGGCCTTCAAGTATTGGAGATAGAGAGACCCAGTACTTC.

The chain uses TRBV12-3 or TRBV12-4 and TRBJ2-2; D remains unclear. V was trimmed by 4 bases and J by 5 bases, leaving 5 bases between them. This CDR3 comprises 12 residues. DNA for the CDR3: TGTGCCAGCAGTTCTAGGACCGGGGAGCTGTTTTTT. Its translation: CASSSRTGELFF.

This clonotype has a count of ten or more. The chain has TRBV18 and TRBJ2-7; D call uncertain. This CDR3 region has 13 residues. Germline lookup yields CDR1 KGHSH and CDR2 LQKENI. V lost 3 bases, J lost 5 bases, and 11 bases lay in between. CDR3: CASSPQAEDEQYF. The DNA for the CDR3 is TGTGCCAGCTCACCCCAAGCTGAGGACGAGCAGTACTTC.